This T cell receptor (beta chain) was sequenced for a study of shared clonotypes between healthy human individuals. Study context: For every donor, three CD4 naive, three CD4 memory, two CD8 naive and one CD8 memory plates were used. Regarding the study as a whole: Measured sharing among donors was expected to vary with sequencing depth.

The protocol was immunoSEQ multiplex PCR, while the TCRdb copy is restricted to in-frame clones and leaves out a portion. The data contain roughly 2.4 million clones, approximately 96% of them seen just once; the ten biggest clones take up 0.13%. Germline CDR1 and CDR2: SGHTA and FQGNSA. CDR3 length: 15 amino acids. The V segment lost 4 bases and the J segment 4 bases; nucleotides outside the gene matches: 8. In this sample, this clone turned up once. What it binds is not known. In the same sample, other DNA sequences code for this CDR3. This sequence joins TRBV7-2 and TRBJ2-7, with TRBD1 matching over 9 bases. The clonotype comes from a man between 18 and 29 years old in good health. The source material was naive CD4+ T cells sorted from blood. Indicated subset: CD45RA+ positively selected. Written as DNA, the CDR3 is TGTGCCAGCAGCTCCGAACAGGGGGCGCGGTACGAGCAGTACTTC. Its translation is CASSSEQGARYEQYF.